These 20 T cell receptor beta chains came from one sample sequenced in a study of early T cells in non-severe SARS-CoV-2 infection. TCRdb fed the 5' RACE reads into MiXCR, producing one record per CDR3 protein. The data contain some 57,000 distinct CDR3 sequences, over 9.5% of them singletons. The sequenced sample consisted of whole blood. The receptor set was obtained from an adult who was a healthcare worker with PCR-confirmed SARS-CoV-2 infection or an uninfected control (not recorded which).

The chain recombines TRBV12-3 or TRBV12-4 with TRBJ2-4, with 9 bases that match TRBD1. There are 15 residues in the CDR3. J gave up 3 bases and V 4 bases, and 4 bases lay outside the gene matches. The CDR3 loop reads CASSSATGGKNIQYF. The DNA of the CDR3 is TGTGCCAGCAGTTCAGCGACAGGGGGCAAAAACATTCAGTACTTC.

Worth noting for this clonotype: A junction boundary mismatches the germline segment, possibly from a read error. The chain is built from TRBV30 and TRBJ2-5; the D gene could be TRBD1 or TRBD2 (5 bases each). CDR1 and CDR2 (germline): GTSNPN, SVGIG (reference sequence). The CDR3 runs 13 residues. The CDR3 region has the DNA TGTGCCCGGAGTGGGGGATTACGAGAGACCCAGTACTTC. This encodes CARSGGLRETQYF.

In its sample, this clonotype was seen many times. This sequence joins TRBV7-9 and TRBJ2-3, with D hard to call. CDR3 length: 15 amino acids. V was pared by 5 bases and J by 4 bases, with 16 bases between. CDR1 and CDR2 from the germline V gene are SEHNR and FQNEAQ (reference sequence). CDR3 nucleotide sequence: TGTGCCAGCAGCCTTAATCCTCCCTCCCCAGATACGCAGTATTTT. Residues: CASSLNPPSPDTQYF.

This chain joins TRBV5-1 and TRBJ2-1; unclear D gene. Germline-derived CDR1 and CDR2 are SGHRS and YFSETQ. Deletions cut 0 bases from V and 2 bases from J, with 6 bases between. The CDR3 totals 14 residues. In nucleotides, the CDR3 is TGCGCCAGCAGCTTGGATGAAACCTACAATGAGCAGTTCTTC. Its translation: CASSLDETYNEQFF.

The J gene is TRBJ2-7, the V gene TRBV29-1; D not certain. The germline gives CDR1 SQVTM, CDR2 ANQGSEA. The CDR3 is made up of 12 amino acids. Trimming removed 6 bases at V and 7 bases at J, with 16 bases between. The CDR3 nucleotides read TGCAGCGTCGAGGACCGGTTAAGGGAGCAGTACTTC. Protein product: CSVEDRLREQYF.

This clonotype has a handful of counts. The chain recombines TRBV5-1 with TRBJ1-1, with D unresolved. Germline V CDR1 and CDR2: SGHRS, YFSETQ. The CDR3 length is 14 residues. V gave up 4 bases and J gave up 5 bases, with 15 bases separating them. The CDR3 region is CASSPSPSQTEAFF. The CDR3 DNA follows: TGCGCCAGCAGCCCATCTCCATCCCAGACTGAAGCTTTCTTT.

This clonotype occurred a few times. The chain is built from TRBV28 and TRBJ2-7; D is tentatively TRBD1 or TRBD2 (6 bases each). Trimming took 10 bases from V and 3 from J, leaving 10 bases between them. The germline gives CDR1 MDHEN, CDR2 SYDVKM. The CDR3 spans 11 residues. The CDR3 bases are TGTGCCACCAAGGGGGGCTACGAGCAGTACTTC. Protein: CATKGGYEQYF.

This clonotype was recorded at least ten times. The gene calls are TRBV5-4 and TRBJ2-5; 11 nucleotides agree with TRBD1. The germline V gene has CDR1 SGHNT and CDR2 YYREEE (reference sequence). The CDR3 runs to 15 residues. V gave up 5 bases and J gave up 4 bases; unmatched junction bases: 7. The CDR3 sequence is CASSLAGTGGETQYF. CDR3 nucleotides: TGTGCCAGCAGTCTTGCCGGGACAGGGGGAGAGACCCAGTACTTC.

The chain combines TRBV5-1 with TRBJ2-1; weak D call: TRBD1 (7 bases). Between the trimmed V and J ends, which lost 2 bases and 2 bases, there was a span of 11 bases. Germline loops: CDR1 SGHRS, CDR2 YFSETQ. The CDR3 consists of 15 residues. CDR3 in amino acids: CASSFAGQPYNEQFF. Written as DNA, the CDR3 is TGCGCCAGCAGCTTCGCGGGACAGCCCTACAATGAGCAGTTCTTC.

This chain uses TRBV6-6 with TRBJ1-4; perhaps TRBD1 as D (6 bases). This CDR3 is built from 14 residues. V was clipped by 2 bases and J by 6 bases, with 10 bases between them. Germline lookup yields CDR1 MNHNY and CDR2 SVGAGI (reference sequence). CDR3 sequence reads: CASSYGEGDEKLFF. CDR3 coding DNA: TGTGCCAGCAGTTACGGCGAGGGGGATGAAAAACTGTTTTTT.

The sample holds a few counts of this clonotype. V is TRBV5-4 and J is TRBJ2-1, with TRBD2 matching 9 bases. The J segment lost 4 bases and the V segment lost 3 bases, leaving 5 bases of the junction unmatched. From germline, CDR1 is SGHNT and CDR2 YYREEE (reference sequence). The CDR3 has 15 residues. The CDR3 protein is CASSSASGDYNEQFF. Here the CDR3 DNA reads TGTGCCAGCAGCTCCGCTAGCGGGGATTACAATGAGCAGTTCTTC.

Note on this clonotype: An end of the junction does not agree with germline; a read error may underlie this. The gene calls are TRBV7-7 and TRBJ2-1, with 7 bases lining up with TRBD1. CDR3 length: 15 amino acids. CDR1 SSHAT and CDR2 FNYEAQ come from the germline V gene (reference sequence). In nucleotides, the CDR3 is TGTGCTAGCAGCTTAGGTCGGCGTGACAGGGCGAAGCAGTTCTTC. Its protein is CASSLGRRDRAKQFF.

The rearrangement links TRBV12-5 to TRBJ1-5; D gene ambiguous. This CDR3 has 11 residues. V lost 3 bases and J 5 bases, leaving 2 bases between the germline ends. Per the germline V gene, CDR1 is LGHNT and CDR2 is FRNRAP. CDR3: CASGFYQPQHF. CDR3 nucleotide sequence: TGTGCTAGTGGTTTTTATCAGCCCCAGCATTTT.

This clonotype was seen more than once but under ten times. The CDR3 DNA reads TGTGCCATCAGTGAAGGTCGGACAGGGGTCGAAAAACTGTTTTTT. It specifies CAISEGRTGVEKLFF. This chain joins TRBV10-3 and TRBJ1-4; 9 nucleotides agree with TRBD1. Germline CDR1 and CDR2: ENHRY and SYGVKD. V gave up 3 bases and J gave up 8 bases; unmatched junction bases: 7. This CDR3 has 15 amino acids.

V usage is TRBV30 and J usage is TRBJ2-7; D gene uncertain. The CDR3 has 13 amino acids. Deletions cut 4 bases from V and 1 base from J, with 11 bases between. CDR1 is GTSNPN and CDR2 is SVGIG in the germline V gene (reference sequence). The CDR3 region is CAWNPNPSYEQYF. CDR3 DNA: TGTGCCTGGAATCCCAACCCATCCTACGAGCAGTACTTC.

This chain joins TRBV12-3 or TRBV12-4 and TRBJ2-2; 9 nucleotides align to TRBD2. J was trimmed by 2 bases and V by 2 bases; bases with no gene match: 3. The CDR3 length is 16 residues. The CDR3 nucleotides read TGTGCCAGCAGTTTATCTAGCGGGGCCAACACCGGGGAGCTGTTTTTT. It encodes CASSLSSGANTGELFF.

This chain links TRBV2 with TRBJ2-7, with D unclear. The CDR3 totals 11 residues. The germline V and J ends were trimmed by 6 bases and 2 bases, with 5 bases remaining between them. CDR1 and CDR2 from the germline V gene are SNHLY and FYNNEI. CDR3 in DNA: TGTGCCAGCAGGACTGCCTACGAGCAGTACTTC. Its protein product is CASRTAYEQYF.

The chain links TRBV6-6 to TRBJ1-6, with a tentative D call TRBD1 (5 bases). The length of the CDR3 is 17 residues. The germline V gene has CDR1 MNHNY and CDR2 SVGAGI (reference sequence). V was clipped by 2 bases and J by 0 bases, with 11 bases between them. In DNA form, the CDR3 reads TGTGCCAGCAGTTACAAGGGGCCCAGCTCCTATAATTCACCCCTCCACTTT. It is translated as CASSYKGPSSYNSPLHF.

This clonotype was recorded a few times. V gene TRBV13 combines with J gene TRBJ2-7, with a weak D call TRBD1 (6 bases). Germline loops: CDR1 PRHDT, CDR2 FYEKMQ (reference sequence). The CDR3 length is 12 residues. V lost 4 bases, J lost 4 bases, and 8 bases lay in between. DNA for the CDR3: TGTGCCAGCAGCTGGGGGCGGTACGAGCAGTACTTC. This sequence encodes CASSWGRYEQYF.

The CDR3 DNA sequence: TGCAGTGCTAGACCACAGGGGGCGCGTAGCAATCAGCCCCAGCATTTT. This translates into CSARPQGARSNQPQHF. The rearrangement joins TRBV20-1 to TRBJ1-5; 9 bases are shared with TRBD1. CDR3 length equals 16 residues. The germline V gene encodes CDR1 DFQATT and CDR2 SNEGSKA (reference sequence). Unmatched junction bases numbered 5, after V lost 2 bases and J lost 0 bases.